This paragraph covers one TCR beta chain sequence. Germline-derived CDR1 and CDR2 are LGHNA and YSLEER. The ends lost 2 bases at V and 6 bases at J; junction bases unmatched: 8. The length of the CDR3 is 15 residues. Original handling: Nucleated cell counts were estimated from reference gene primer amplification. Sequenced by immunoSEQ multiplex PCR; TCRdb stores in-frame clones only, minus some. V and J calls and clone size are those listed in that table; D and trimming were worked out from the DNA. The sample lists some 320,000 clones; 85% were seen once. The source of the sample is a study of blood T cell repertoires in COVID-19. On the study more broadly: T cells, B-cell-depleted T cells, or PBMCs supplied cDNA or gDNA.

Participants were aged about 18 to 100 years from 24 US areas. The sequencing sample was made of PBMCs or T cells enriched from blood (not recorded which). The chain carries TRBV4-3 and TRBJ2-3; 7 nucleotides line up with TRBD2. This receptor was obtained from a young woman who had been exposed to COVID-19. The DNA of the CDR3 is TGCGCCAGCAGCCAAAGTAGCGTCGGGGGGGATACGCAGTATTTT. Amino acids: CASSQSSVGGDTQYF.